The 27 T cell receptor delta chains listed next were all sequenced from one sample in a study of gammadelta T cells in human blood. TCRdb redid clone calling on the RT-PCR reads using CATT. Here the sample spans under 950 delta-chain clones, about 50% being singletons. Sequencing used Vgamma9Vdelta2 gamma-delta T cells from cord blood. The origin of the receptors is a newborn.

Note on this clone: This probably arose from a read error, given a far larger clone one base away. Additional DNA sequences in this sample encode the identical CDR3. The chain uses TRDV2 and TRDJ3, with TRDD3 matching 8 bases. Germline CDR1 GEAIGNYY, CDR2 EKD. The CDR3 loop spans 20 amino acids. CDR3 loop: CACDTYWGSRSSWDTRQMFF. CDR3 nucleotide sequence: TGTGCCTGTGACACCTACTGGGGGTCCCGGAGCTCCTGGGACACCCGGCAGATGTTTTTC.

On this clone itself: A far larger clone is one base from this, pointing to a likely read error. This rearrangement joins TRDV2 to TRDJ3; no clear D. The germline V gene has CDR1 GEAIGNYY and CDR2 EKD. The CDR3 consists of 17 residues. For the CDR3, the DNA is TGTGCCCGTGACACCCTTTCGGGCTCCTGGGACACCCGACAGATGTTTTTC. It is translated as CARDTLSGSWDTRQMFF.

As concerns this clone: This likely traces to a read error, being one base from a far larger clone. The V gene is TRDV2, the J gene TRDJ2; possibly TRDD2 for D (5 bases). CDR3 length equals 17 residues. Germline V gives CDR1 GEAIGNYY, CDR2 EKD. V gave up 4 bases and J gave up 0 bases, with 17 bases separating them. This CDR3 reads CACDRLVPPTLTAQLFF. The CDR3 DNA reads as TGTGCCTGTGATCGCCTCGTACCTCCTACTTTGACAGCACAACTCTTCTTT.

On this clone itself: A far larger clone is one nucleotide away, so this likely arose from a read error. The V call is TRDV2, the J call TRDJ2, with 12 bases identical to TRDD3. The CDR3 length is 19 residues. The germline V gene encodes CDR1 GEAIGNYY and CDR2 EKD. CDR3 nucleotide sequence: TGTGCCCGTGACACCGACCACCTACTGGGGGATACTAAGGCAGCACAACTCTTCTTT. It is translated as CARDTDHLLGDTKAAQLFF.

There are a few counts of this clone. This clone may be a read error of a much larger clone one base away. The J gene is TRDJ1, the V gene TRDV2; TRDD3 matches 10 bases. Trimming took 9 bases from V and 4 from J; bases not matched to a gene: 25. Germline CDR1 and CDR2: GEAIGNYY and EKD. This CDR3 has 19 amino acids. DNA of the CDR3: TGTGCCGGCCATTCGGGGGGATACGCTGTGGAGAGGTTCGGCGATAAACTCATCTTT. As protein: CAGHSGGYAVERFGDKLIF.

This clone appeared once. This is likely an artifact of a read error, given a far larger clone one base away. The V gene is TRDV2, the J gene TRDJ1, with D perhaps matching TRDD3 (5 bases). Germline V gene sequence: CDR1 GEAIGNYY, CDR2 EKD. The CDR3 totals 18 residues. The CDR3 DNA is TGTGCCTGTGACACCTTCAGTACTGGTTATCTGTACACCAATAAACTCATCTTT. It specifies CACDTFSTGYLYTNKLIF.

Comments on this clone: Translating this DNA gives a protein that differs at residue 8 from the TCRdb one, which belongs to a much larger clone; a read error is likely, and the protein shown is this translation. This chain joins TRDV2 and TRDJ1; D not resolved. This CDR3 spans 14 amino acids. V was cut by 3 bases and J by 0 bases, with 10 bases left in between. Germline V gene data show CDR1 as GEAIGNYY and CDR2 as EKD. The CDR3 spells CACDVKPDTDKLIF. Here the CDR3 DNA reads TGTGCCTGTGACGTTAAGCCGGACACCGATAAACTCATCTTT.

As concerns this clone: This is likely an artifact of a read error, given a far larger clone one base away. V gene TRDV2 combines with J gene TRDJ3; TRDD3 matches 13 bases. The CDR3 extends over 24 amino acids. Per the germline V gene, CDR1 is GEAIGNYY and CDR2 is EKD. Here the CDR3 DNA reads TGTGCCTGGGACACCGAGAGCGTGTCCACTGGGGGATACGGGCCTCCCTGGGACACCCGACAGATGTTTTTC. This translates into CAWDTESVSTGGYGPPWDTRQMFF.

The table lists this clone with a few counts. A far larger clone is one base from this, pointing to a likely read error. This sample also contains other DNA sequences that code for the same CDR3. This chain uses TRDV2 with TRDJ2; unclear D gene. This CDR3 has 15 amino acids. CDR1 and CDR2 (germline): GEAIGNYY, EKD. The CDR3 loop is CACDARGRLTAQLFF. For the CDR3, the DNA is TGTGCCTGTGACGCACGTGGTCGCTTGACAGCACAGCTCTTCTTT.

By share, this clone ranks as large. This sequence joins TRDV2 and TRDJ3, with TRDD3 identical over 11 bases. Germline CDR1 is GEAIGNYY and CDR2 is EKD. V trimming: 1 base; J trimming: 0 bases; junction bases outside the gene matches: 7. CDR3 length: 20 residues. CDR3 in amino acids: CACDTVGDTLSSWDTRQMFF. In DNA form, the CDR3 reads TGTGCCTGTGACACTGTGGGGGATACGCTAAGCTCCTGGGACACCCGACAGATGTTTTTC.

In the case of this clone: This sequence is one base from a far larger clone and is likely a read error. This sequence joins TRDV2 and TRDJ3, with 13 positions matching TRDD3. V lost 3 bases to trimming and J lost 0 bases; unmatched junction nucleotides: 7. Germline assignment: CDR1 GEAIGNYY and CDR2 EKD. The CDR3 totals 20 residues. This CDR3 reads CACDWGDWGIRSWDTRQMFF. The CDR3 DNA follows: TGTGCCTGTGACTGGGGCGACTGGGGGATACGCTCCTGGGACACCCGACAGATGTTTTTC.

This clone is hyperexpanded (1% or more) in the sample. This sample includes further DNA sequences coding for the same CDR3. V gene TRDV2 combines with J gene TRDJ2; D gene ambiguous. Germline values: CDR1 GEAIGNYY, CDR2 EKD. Trimming removed 3 bases from V and 2 bases from J, with 12 bases in between. The CDR3 sequence is 15 residues long. CDR3 loop: CACDARGRLTAQLFF. Written as DNA, the CDR3 is TGTGCCTGTGACGCACGTGGTCGCTTGACAGCACAACTCTTCTTT.

On this clone itself: A far larger clone lies a single base away; this is likely a read error. The same CDR3 is also encoded by other DNA sequences in this sample. The rearrangement uses TRDV2 and TRDJ1, with D uncertain. The CDR3 is 12 residues long. CDR1 is GEAIGNYY and CDR2 is EKD in the germline V gene. DNA of the CDR3: TGTGCCTGTGACACAGCGACCGGTAAACTCATCTTT. Its protein product is CACDTATGKLIF.

Regarding this clone: The junction departs from germline at one end; a sequencing error may be responsible. The chain joins TRDV2 to TRDJ3, with 9 positions matching TRDD3. The CDR3 has 20 amino acids. Germline values: CDR1 GEAIGNYY, CDR2 EKD. The CDR3 loop reads CSCDTVLGDRSSWDTRQMFF. The CDR3 DNA follows: TGTTCCTGTGACACGGTACTGGGGGACCGGAGCTCCTGGGACACCCGACAGATGTTTTTC.

Note on this clone: The likely explanation is a read error, given a far larger clone one base away. The chain combines TRDV2 with TRDJ1, with TRDD3 matching 7 bases. Germline V lookup: CDR1 GEAIGNYY, CDR2 EKD. CDR3 size: 21 residues. After removal of 2 bases from V and 1 base from J, the junction contained 24 bases not matched to a gene. The CDR3 sequence: CACDIGGSPGGATPCTDKLIF. In nucleotides, the CDR3 is TGTGCCTGTGACATCGGGGGATCCCCTGGGGGGGCCACCCCGTGCACCGATAAACTCATCTTT.

J gene TRDJ1 was identified, but the V gene was not called; the DNA was not used to check the table's D call, TRDD3. This CDR3 has 14 residues. The CDR3 here is CATTGDWPTDKLIF. CDR3 nucleotides: TGTGCCACTACTGGGGATTGGCCCACCGATAAACTCATCTTT.

This clone was detected a few times. TCRdb's entry gives the protein of a much larger clone, which mismatches this DNA's translation at residue 5, likely from a read error; the protein reported here is translated from the DNA. This chain uses TRDV2 with TRDJ2; D is unresolved. The CDR3 consists of 15 residues. Per germline, CDR1 GEAIGNYY and CDR2 EKD. Trimming stripped 1 base from V and 2 bases from J, with 10 bases between. CDR3 region: CACDTRGRLTAQLFF. The CDR3 DNA is TGTGCCTGTGACACACGTGGTCGCTTGACAGCACAACTCTTCTTT.

Comments on this clone: This is likely an artifact of a read error, given a far larger clone one base away. The same CDR3 can be traced to other DNA sequences in this sample. This sequence joins TRDV2 and TRDJ3, with D perhaps TRDD3 (5 bases). Looked up from germline, CDR1 is GEAIGNYY and CDR2 is EKD. The CDR3 spans 17 residues. CDR3 DNA: TGCGCCTGTGACACGGGATTCCGCTCCTGGGACACCCGACAGATGTTTTTC. It is translated as CACDTGFRSWDTRQMFF.

On this clone: The mismatch at residue 5 between this DNA's translation and the TCRdb protein of a much larger clone likely reflects a read error; the protein shown is translated from the DNA. The chain uses TRDV2 and TRDJ2, with 10 bases lining up with TRDD3. Looked up from germline, CDR1 is GEAIGNYY and CDR2 is EKD. The CDR3 is 14 amino acids. The junction had 2 bases not matched to a gene; V was cut back by 3 bases and J by 5 bases. The CDR3 region is CACDSLGDTAQLFF. The CDR3 coding sequence is TGTGCCTGTGACTCACTGGGGGATACAGCACAACTCTTCTTT.

This clone has only one observation. A read error likely explains this, since a far larger clone differs by one base. This same CDR3 is encoded by further DNA sequences in the sample. The gene calls are TRDV2 and TRDJ3; TRDD3 aligns across 9 bases. The CDR3 has 17 residues. Trimming took 1 base from V and 4 from J; bases not matched to a gene: 4. The germline gives CDR1 GEAIGNYY, CDR2 EKD. The CDR3 spells CACDTGIRSWDTRQMFF. CDR3 nucleotide sequence: TGTGCCTGTGACACGGGGATACGCTCTTGGGACACCCGACAGATGTTTTTC.

A note on this clone: With a far larger clone one base away, a read error is the likely cause. This sample includes further DNA sequences coding for the same CDR3. This chain joins TRDV2 and TRDJ3; 9 bases map to TRDD3. Unmatched junction bases numbered 2, after V lost 2 bases and J lost 4 bases. Germline assignment: CDR1 GEAIGNYY and CDR2 EKD. CDR3 length equals 16 residues. CDR3 residues: CACDILGDWDTRQMFF. CDR3 sequence (DNA): TGTGCCTGTGACATTCTGGGGGATTGGGACACCCGACAGATGTTTTTC.

By share of the sample, this clone is hyperexpanded. The sample contains more than one DNA sequence encoding this CDR3. This chain connects TRDV2 to TRDJ1; 8 bases agree with TRDD3. The germline V gene encodes CDR1 GEAIGNYY and CDR2 EKD. CDR3 length: 14 residues. V trimming: 2 bases; J trimming: 2 bases; junction bases outside the gene matches: 3. In DNA, the CDR3 is TGTGCCTGTGACAGGGGATACCCGACCGATAAACTCATCTTT. Encoded protein: CACDRGYPTDKLIF.

This clone is categorized as large. This chain uses TRDV2 with TRDJ1, with TRDD3 matching 12 bases. This CDR3 has 25 amino acids. Germline CDR1 and CDR2: GEAIGNYY and EKD. The trim removed 0 bases at V and 0 bases at J, leaving 28 bases unmatched. The CDR3 DNA sequence: TGTGCCTGTGACACCGGAAAGCCGCCCAGTACTGGGGGATACCGTCCGGATTTGTACACCGATAAACTCATCTTT. It encodes CACDTGKPPSTGGYRPDLYTDKLIF.

This clone was seen once. A far larger clone is one base from this, pointing to a likely read error. This chain uses TRDV2 with TRDJ1; 9 bases fit TRDD3. The CDR3 is 17 residues long. CDR1 is GEAIGNYY and CDR2 is EKD in the germline V gene. In nucleotides, the CDR3 is TGTGCCTGTGAGGGTACTGGGGGACGACCTTACACCGATAAACGCATCTTT. The encoded protein is CACEGTGGRPYTDKRIF.

Sample share makes this clone large (0.1 to 1%). This rearrangement joins TRDV2 to TRDJ3; D remains ambiguous. The CDR3 has 18 amino acids. Trimming pared 3 bases from V and 2 bases from J, leaving 16 bases between. Germline CDR1 reads GEAIGNYY; CDR2 reads EKD. The CDR3 here is CACDPTTRPTWDTRQMFF. Written as DNA, the CDR3 is TGTGCCTGTGACCCGACCACGCGACCGACCTGGGACACCCGACAGATGTTTTTC.

This clone was seen a few times. A far more abundant clone sits one base away, making this likely a read error. Other DNA sequences in the same sample also yield this CDR3. The chain combines TRDV2 with TRDJ2; TRDD3 aligns across 8 bases. This CDR3 is 18 amino acids long. Trimming removed 0 bases from V and 3 bases from J; junction bases left unmatched: 11. CDR1 is GEAIGNYY, CDR2 EKD, per germline. The CDR3 bases are TGTGCCTGTGACACCGGAACTGGGGGGTACGCTGTGACAGCACAACTCTTCTTT. Amino acid sequence: CACDTGTGGYAVTAQLFF.

Turning to this clone: It differs at one base from a far larger clone, so likely a read error. V gene TRDV2 combines with J gene TRDJ2; D is possibly TRDD1 or TRDD3 (5 bases each). V dropped 3 bases and J dropped 4 bases, with 35 bases sitting between them. This CDR3 is 22 amino acids long. Per germline, CDR1 GEAIGNYY and CDR2 EKD. The CDR3 loop is CACDPRLIDWRTPSTRTAQLFF. As DNA, the CDR3 is TGTGCCTGTGACCCCCGTCTAATAGACTGGAGGACCCCGTCGACGCGGACAGCACAACTCTTCTTT.